What follows describes a single TCR beta chain. The antigen remains undetermined. Replicate PCRs from sorted subsets contained roughly 200 ng DNA, which is around 30,000 T cell genomes. Repertoires were generated with immunoSEQ multiplex PCR, while TCRdb's copy carries only in-frame clones and drops some. The profile shows a few hundred thousand clones, approximately 97% of them singletons. This record comes from a study of shared clonotypes between healthy human individuals. Study results and limitations: Large depth notwithstanding, sorted-subset sequencing proved incomplete by rarefaction. There were few donors, and this limited the genetic and exposure-history diversity represented.

CDR1 is MDHEN, CDR2 SYDVKM, per germline. This CDR3 has 13 residues. The V gene end was trimmed by 4 bases and the J gene end by 3 bases; junction bases not matched to a gene: 2. This clonotype was sampled from a woman aged 25-40 years in good health. The sequencing input was naive CD4+ T cells sorted from blood. Subset in this sample: CD45RA+ positively selected. The chain joins TRBV28 to TRBJ2-7, with 8 bases matching TRBD1. CDR3 sequence reads: CASSSGQVYEQYF. The CDR3 nucleotides read TGTGCCAGCAGTTCGGGACAGGTCTACGAGCAGTACTTC.